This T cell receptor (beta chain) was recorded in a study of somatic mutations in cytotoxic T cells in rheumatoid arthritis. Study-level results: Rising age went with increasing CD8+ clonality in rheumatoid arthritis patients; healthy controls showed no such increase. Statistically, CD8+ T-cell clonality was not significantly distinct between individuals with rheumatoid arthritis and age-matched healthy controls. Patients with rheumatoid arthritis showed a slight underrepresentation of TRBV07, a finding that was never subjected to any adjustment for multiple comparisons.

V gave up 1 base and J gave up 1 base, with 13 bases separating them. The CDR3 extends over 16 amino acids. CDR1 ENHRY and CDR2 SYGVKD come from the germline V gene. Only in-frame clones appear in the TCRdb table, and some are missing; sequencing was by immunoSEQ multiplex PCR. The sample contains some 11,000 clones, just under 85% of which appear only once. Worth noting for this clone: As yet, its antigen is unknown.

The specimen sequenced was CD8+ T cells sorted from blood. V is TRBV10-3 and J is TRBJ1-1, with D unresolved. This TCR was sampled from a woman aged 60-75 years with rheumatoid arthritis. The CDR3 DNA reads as TGTGCCATCAGTGAGTTTTTCCGGGAGAAGAACACTGAAGCTTTCTTT. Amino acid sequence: CAISEFFREKNTEAFF.